Sequencing of this T cell receptor (beta chain) was carried out in a study of blood T cell repertoires in COVID-19. Looking at the study overall: PBMCs, B-cell-depleted T cells, or T cells provided the cDNA or gDNA that made up the material.

The ends were cut back, 5 bases at V and 0 bases at J, with 10 bases in the middle. Germline loops: CDR1 MNHNS, CDR2 SASEGT. The CDR3 extends over 14 amino acids. The repertoire was sequenced with immunoSEQ multiplex PCR; TCRdb's copy has only in-frame clones and lacks some. The data show just over 250,000 clones, with around nine tenths seen just once and roughly 9.8% held by the top ten. V gene TRBV6-1 combines with J gene TRBJ2-5, with no clear D. The sequence was collected from a man aged 40-49 years who had recovered from COVID-19. The sample comprised peripheral blood. For the CDR3, the DNA is TGTGCCAGCAGTCCCAGTGGTAACCAAGAGACCCAGTACTTC. Translation gives CASSPSGNQETQYF.